This TCR beta chain was sequenced in a study of molecular identifiers for immune sequencing clone quantification. The CDR3 covers 15 residues. Germline CDR1 reads DFQATT; CDR2 reads SNEGSKA (reference sequence). The J segment lost 0 bases and the V segment lost 2 bases, leaving 5 bases of the junction unmatched. Libraries for naive CD8 T cells, which were made from approximately 20,000 to 1,000,000 sorted cells, drew on 10%, 30% or 50% of the RNA. Sorted naive CD8 T cells were those defined as CD8+CD4-CCR7+CD45RA+. It was with previously described methods and listed TCR primers that bulk TCR libraries were made. TCRdb independently ran MiXCR on the PCR reads; one entry per CDR3 protein. The sample has about 320,000 distinct CDR3 sequences; 20% to 25% are singletons.

This TCR was sampled from a human donor in good health. Some libraries in this study had Jurkat cell RNA spiked in. The sequencing input was naive CD8+ T cells from blood, with Jurkat cell RNA spiked in. Documented subset: FACS-sorted CD8+CD4-CCR7+CD45RA+ naive T cells. The V gene is TRBV20-1, the J gene TRBJ2-7; 9 bases align to TRBD1. CDR3: CSARHPDRGSYEQYF. Here the CDR3 DNA reads TGCAGTGCTAGACACCCGGACAGGGGCTCCTACGAGCAGTACTTC.